This TCR beta chain emerged from a study of Graves' ophthalmopathy and Graves' hyperthyroidism. This CDR3 comprises 16 residues. The J segment lost 7 bases and the V segment lost 5 bases, leaving 16 bases of the junction unmatched. Amplification from RNA transcripts yielded the TCR beta CDR3 regions. HTBI primers primed a first-round RT-PCR, and a second-round multiplex PCR followed. TCRdb ran MiXCR on the multiplex PCR reads and lists one entry per CDR3 protein. The sample shows about half a million distinct CDR3 sequences, roughly 14% of them seen only once. PBMCs were isolated from a 10 ml sample of fresh peripheral blood.

The rearrangement links TRBV12-3 or TRBV12-4 to TRBJ1-2; 7 bases line up with TRBD1. The sequence was obtained from a woman aged 25 to 45 with Graves' ophthalmopathy. The sequencing input was blood. CDR3 DNA: TGTGCCAGCAGTCTACAGGGGTCTGGGCGAGGGGGTGGCTACACCTTC. Amino acid sequence: CASSLQGSGRGGGYTF.